The T cell receptor beta chain under discussion was sequenced for a study of blood T cell repertoires in COVID-19. V lost 6 bases to trimming and J lost 0 bases, with 9 bases between them. The CDR3 loop spans 13 amino acids. The germline CDR1 and CDR2 sequences are SNHLY and FYNNEI. A single count supports this clone. The table came from immunoSEQ multiplex PCR; TCRdb's copy has only in-frame clones and leaves some out. The sample has tens of thousands of clones; about four fifths are singletons. The sequenced material came from peripheral blood. The chain is built from TRBV2 and TRBJ2-7; weak D call: TRBD1 (5 bases). The TCR was taken from a woman over 75 with active or convalescent COVID-19. The CDR3 is CASSLQGSYEQYF. CDR3 in DNA: TGTGCCAGCAGCCTGCAGGGCTCCTACGAGCAGTACTTC.